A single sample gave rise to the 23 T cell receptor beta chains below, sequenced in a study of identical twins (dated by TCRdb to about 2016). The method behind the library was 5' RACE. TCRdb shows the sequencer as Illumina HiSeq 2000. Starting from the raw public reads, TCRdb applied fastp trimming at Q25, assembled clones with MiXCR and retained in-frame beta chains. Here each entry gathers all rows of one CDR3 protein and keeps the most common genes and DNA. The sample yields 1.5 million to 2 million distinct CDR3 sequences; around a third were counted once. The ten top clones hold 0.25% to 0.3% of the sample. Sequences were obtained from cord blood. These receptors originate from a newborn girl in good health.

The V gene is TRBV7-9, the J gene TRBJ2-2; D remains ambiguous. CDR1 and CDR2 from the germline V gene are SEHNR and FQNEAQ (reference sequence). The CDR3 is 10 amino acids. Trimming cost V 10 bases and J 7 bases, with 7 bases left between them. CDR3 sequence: CAINDGELFF. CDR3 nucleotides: TGTGCCATCAATGACGGGGAGCTGTTTTTT. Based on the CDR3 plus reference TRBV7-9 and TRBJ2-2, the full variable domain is DTGVSQNPRHKITKRGQNVTFRCDPISEHNRLYWYRQTLGQGPEFLTYFQNEAQLEKSRLLSDRFSAERPKGSFSTLEIQRTEQGDSAMYLCAINDGELFFGEGSRLTVL.

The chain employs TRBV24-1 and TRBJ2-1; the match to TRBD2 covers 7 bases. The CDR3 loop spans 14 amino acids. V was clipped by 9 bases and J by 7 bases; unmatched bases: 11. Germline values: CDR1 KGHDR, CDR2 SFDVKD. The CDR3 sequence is CATSTSGTPNEQFF. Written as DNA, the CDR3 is TGTGCCACCTCTACCAGCGGGACGCCGAATGAGCAGTTCTTC.

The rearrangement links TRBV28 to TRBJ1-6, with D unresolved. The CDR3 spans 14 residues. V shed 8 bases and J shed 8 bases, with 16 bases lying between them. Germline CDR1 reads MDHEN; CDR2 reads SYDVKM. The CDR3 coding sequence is TGTGCCAGCGCGTCTCACGGGGTTTATTCACCCCTCCACTTT. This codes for CASASHGVYSPLHF.

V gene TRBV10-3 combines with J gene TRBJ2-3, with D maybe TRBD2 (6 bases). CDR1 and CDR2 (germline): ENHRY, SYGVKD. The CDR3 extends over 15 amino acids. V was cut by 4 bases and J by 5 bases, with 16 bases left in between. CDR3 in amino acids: CAISVTRDRGDTQYF. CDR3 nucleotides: TGTGCCATCAGTGTCACGCGGGATAGAGGAGATACGCAGTATTTT.

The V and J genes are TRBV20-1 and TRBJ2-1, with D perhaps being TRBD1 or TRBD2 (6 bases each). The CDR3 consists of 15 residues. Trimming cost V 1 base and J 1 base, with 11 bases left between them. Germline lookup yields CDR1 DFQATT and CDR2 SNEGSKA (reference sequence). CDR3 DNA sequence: TGCAGTGCTAGAGTCGGGGGCCGATCCTACAATGAGCAGTTCTTC. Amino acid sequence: CSARVGGRSYNEQFF.

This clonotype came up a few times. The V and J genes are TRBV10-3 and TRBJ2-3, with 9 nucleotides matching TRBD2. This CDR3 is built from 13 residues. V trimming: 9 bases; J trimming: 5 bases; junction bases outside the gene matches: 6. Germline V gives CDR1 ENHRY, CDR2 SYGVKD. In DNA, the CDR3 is TGTGCCATGCGGGGGGGCCATGGAGATACGCAGTATTTT. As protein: CAMRGGHGDTQYF.

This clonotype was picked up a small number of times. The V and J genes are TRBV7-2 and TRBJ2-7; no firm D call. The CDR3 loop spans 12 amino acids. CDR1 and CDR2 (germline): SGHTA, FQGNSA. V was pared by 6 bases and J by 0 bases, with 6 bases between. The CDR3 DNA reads TGTGCCAGCAGGTGGCTCTCCTACGAGCAGTACTTC. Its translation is CASRWLSYEQYF.

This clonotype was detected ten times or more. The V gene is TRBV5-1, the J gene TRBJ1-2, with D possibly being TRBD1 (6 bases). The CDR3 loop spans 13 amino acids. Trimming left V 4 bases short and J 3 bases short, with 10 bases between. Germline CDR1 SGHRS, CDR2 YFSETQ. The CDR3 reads CASSTGQYYGYTF. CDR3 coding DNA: TGCGCCAGCAGCACCGGACAGTACTATGGCTACACCTTC.

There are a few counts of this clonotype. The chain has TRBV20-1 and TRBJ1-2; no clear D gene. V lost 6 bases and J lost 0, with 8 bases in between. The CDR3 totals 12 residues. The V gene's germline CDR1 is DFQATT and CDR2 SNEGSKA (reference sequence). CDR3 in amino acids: CSATVSNYGYTF. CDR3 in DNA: TGCAGTGCAACCGTATCTAACTATGGCTACACCTTC.

DNA for the CDR3: TGTGCCAGCAGCCAAGCAAGGGACGGTGAAGCTTTCTTT. Translated: CASSQARDGEAFF. The rearrangement links TRBV3-1 to TRBJ1-1, with D possibly matching TRBD1 (5 bases). Germline lookup yields CDR1 LGHDT and CDR2 YNNKEL (reference sequence). This CDR3 comprises 13 residues. Deletions cut 1 base from V and 7 bases from J, with 10 bases between.

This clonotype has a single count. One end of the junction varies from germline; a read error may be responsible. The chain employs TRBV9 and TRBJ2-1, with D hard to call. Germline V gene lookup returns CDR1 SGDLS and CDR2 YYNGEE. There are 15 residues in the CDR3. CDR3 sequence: CASSGSVRLYDEQFF. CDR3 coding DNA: TGTGCCAGCAGCGGGTCCGTGAGGCTCTACGATGAGCAGTTCTTC.

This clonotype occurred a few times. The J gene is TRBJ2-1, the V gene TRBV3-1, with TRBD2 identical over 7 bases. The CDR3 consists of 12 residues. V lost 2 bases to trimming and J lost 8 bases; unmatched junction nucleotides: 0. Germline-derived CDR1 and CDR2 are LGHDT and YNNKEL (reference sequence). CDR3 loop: CASSQLADEQFF. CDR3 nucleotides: TGTGCCAGCAGCCAACTAGCGGATGAGCAGTTCTTC.

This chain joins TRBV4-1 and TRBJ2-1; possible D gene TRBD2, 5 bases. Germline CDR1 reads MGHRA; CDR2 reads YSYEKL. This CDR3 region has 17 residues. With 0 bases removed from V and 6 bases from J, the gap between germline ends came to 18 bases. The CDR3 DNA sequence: TGCGCCAGCAGCCAAGATCGGAGGACCTTCCCAGGCAATGAGCAGTTCTTC. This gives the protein CASSQDRRTFPGNEQFF.

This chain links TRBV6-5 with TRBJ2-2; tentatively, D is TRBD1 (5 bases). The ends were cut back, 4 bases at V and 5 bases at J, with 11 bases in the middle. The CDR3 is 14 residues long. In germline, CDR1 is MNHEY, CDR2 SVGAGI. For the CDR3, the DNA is TGTGCCAGCAGTTCCGATCAGGGTACCGGGGAGCTGTTTTTT. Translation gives CASSSDQGTGELFF.

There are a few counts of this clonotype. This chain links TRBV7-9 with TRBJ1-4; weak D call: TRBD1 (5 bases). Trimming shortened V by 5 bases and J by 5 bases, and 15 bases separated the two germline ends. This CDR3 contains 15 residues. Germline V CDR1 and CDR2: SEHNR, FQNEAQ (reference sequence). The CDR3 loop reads CASSMPTGRNEKLFF. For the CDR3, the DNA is TGTGCCAGCAGCATGCCCACGGGACGGAATGAAAAACTGTTTTTT.

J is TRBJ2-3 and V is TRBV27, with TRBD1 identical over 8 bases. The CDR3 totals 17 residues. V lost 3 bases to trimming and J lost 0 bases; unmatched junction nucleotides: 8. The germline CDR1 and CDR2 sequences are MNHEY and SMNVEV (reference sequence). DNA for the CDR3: TGTGCCAGCAGTTTTTTTCCCAGGGACAGGAGCACAGATACGCAGTATTTT. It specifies CASSFFPRDRSTDTQYF.

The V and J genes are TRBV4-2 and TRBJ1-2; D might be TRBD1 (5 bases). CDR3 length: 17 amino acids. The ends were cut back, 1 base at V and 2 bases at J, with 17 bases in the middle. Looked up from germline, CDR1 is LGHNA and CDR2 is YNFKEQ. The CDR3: CASSQGVRRGLNYGYTF. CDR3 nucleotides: TGTGCCAGCAGCCAAGGGGTTAGGAGGGGCTTAAACTATGGCTACACCTTC.

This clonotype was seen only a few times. The CDR3 DNA reads TGTGCCAGCAGCTTAGCCTCCAGTCTCAACATTCAGTACTTC. Translated: CASSLASSLNIQYF. This rearrangement joins TRBV7-2 to TRBJ2-4, with D unclear. CDR3 size: 14 residues. V lost 0 bases, J lost 7 bases, and 10 bases lay in between. CDR1 SGHTA and CDR2 FQGNSA come from the germline V gene.

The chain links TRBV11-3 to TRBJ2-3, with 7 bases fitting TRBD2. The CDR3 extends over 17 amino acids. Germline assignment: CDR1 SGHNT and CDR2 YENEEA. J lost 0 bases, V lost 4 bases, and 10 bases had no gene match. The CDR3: CASSWGKREWSTDTQYF. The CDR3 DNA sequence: TGTGCCAGCAGCTGGGGAAAGCGGGAATGGAGCACAGATACGCAGTATTTT.

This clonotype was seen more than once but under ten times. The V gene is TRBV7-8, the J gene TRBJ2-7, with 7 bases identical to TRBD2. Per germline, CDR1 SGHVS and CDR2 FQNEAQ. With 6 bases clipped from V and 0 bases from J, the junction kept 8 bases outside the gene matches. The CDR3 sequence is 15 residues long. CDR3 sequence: CASSWSGAYSYEQYF. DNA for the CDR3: TGTGCCAGCAGTTGGAGCGGGGCCTACTCCTACGAGCAGTACTTC.

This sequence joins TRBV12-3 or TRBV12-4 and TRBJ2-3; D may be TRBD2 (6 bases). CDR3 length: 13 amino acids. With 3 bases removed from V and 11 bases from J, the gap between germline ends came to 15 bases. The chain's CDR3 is CASSFGRTDVQYF. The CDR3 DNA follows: TGTGCCAGCAGTTTCGGGAGAACAGATGTGCAGTATTTT.

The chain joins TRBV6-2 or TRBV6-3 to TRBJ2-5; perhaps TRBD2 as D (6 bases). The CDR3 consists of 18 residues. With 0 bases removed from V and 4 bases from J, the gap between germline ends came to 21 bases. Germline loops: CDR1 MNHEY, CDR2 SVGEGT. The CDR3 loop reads CASSYSTAEGFLLETQYF. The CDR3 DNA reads TGTGCCAGCAGTTACTCCACGGCGGAGGGCTTCCTCTTAGAGACCCAGTACTTC.

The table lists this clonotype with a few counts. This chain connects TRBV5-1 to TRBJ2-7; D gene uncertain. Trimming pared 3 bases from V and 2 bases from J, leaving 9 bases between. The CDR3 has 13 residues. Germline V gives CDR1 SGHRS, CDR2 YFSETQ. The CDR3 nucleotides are TGCGCCAGCAGCTACGATGGGACCTACGAGCAGTACTTC. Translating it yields CASSYDGTYEQYF. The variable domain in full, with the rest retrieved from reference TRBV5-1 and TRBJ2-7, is KAGVTQTPRYLIKTRGQQVTLSCSPISGHRSVSWYQQTPGQGLQFLFEYFSETQRNKGNFPGRFSGRQFSNSRSEMNVSTLELGDSALYLCASSYDGTYEQYFGPGTRLTVT.